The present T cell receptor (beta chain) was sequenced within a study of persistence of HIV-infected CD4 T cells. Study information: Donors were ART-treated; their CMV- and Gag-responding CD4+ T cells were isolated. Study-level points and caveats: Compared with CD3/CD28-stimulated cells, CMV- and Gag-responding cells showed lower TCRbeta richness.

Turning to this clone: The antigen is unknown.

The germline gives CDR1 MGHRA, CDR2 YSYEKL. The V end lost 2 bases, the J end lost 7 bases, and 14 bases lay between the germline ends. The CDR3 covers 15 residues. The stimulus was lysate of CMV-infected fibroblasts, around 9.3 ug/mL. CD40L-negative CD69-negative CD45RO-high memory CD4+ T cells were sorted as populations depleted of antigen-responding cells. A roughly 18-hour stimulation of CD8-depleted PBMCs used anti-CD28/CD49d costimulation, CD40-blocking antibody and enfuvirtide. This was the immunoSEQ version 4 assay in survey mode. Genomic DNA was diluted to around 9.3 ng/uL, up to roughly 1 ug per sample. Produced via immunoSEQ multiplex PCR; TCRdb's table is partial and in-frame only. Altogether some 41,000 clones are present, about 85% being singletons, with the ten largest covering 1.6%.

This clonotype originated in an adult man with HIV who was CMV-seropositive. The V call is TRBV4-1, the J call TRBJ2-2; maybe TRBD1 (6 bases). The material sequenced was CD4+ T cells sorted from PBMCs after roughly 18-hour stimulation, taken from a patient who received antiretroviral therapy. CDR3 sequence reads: CASSQTTGIVGELFF. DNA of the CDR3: TGCGCCAGCAGCCAAACCACAGGGATTGTCGGGGAGCTGTTTTTT.